This TCR beta chain was recovered during a study of blood T cell repertoires in COVID-19. Study background: Material from acute and convalescent COVID-19 was sourced from the United States, Italy and Spain.

TCRdb's table, derived via immunoSEQ multiplex PCR, lists solely in-frame clones and lacks some. Of roughly 280,000 clones in the sample, around four fifths were seen once. CDR1 and CDR2 from the germline V gene are LNHDA and SQIVND (reference sequence). The CDR3 spans 16 residues. Trimming removed 7 bases from V and 2 bases from J; junction bases left unmatched: 11. The V gene is TRBV19, the J gene TRBJ1-2; 9 bases agree with TRBD1. The material sequenced was peripheral blood. The TCR originated in a man in his fifties or sixties with acute or convalescent COVID-19. For the CDR3, the DNA is TGTGCCAGTACGGACAGGGGATTTAAGGGAAACTATGGCTACACCTTC. Translated, it gives CASTDRGFKGNYGYTF.